The clone carrying this T cell receptor beta chain was counted a few times. Its antigen is unidentified. Each gene name is a mouse one. The CDR3 extends 4 residues past the end of the read, so its final part is completed from the germline J gene. Other nucleotide sequences from this sample produce the same CDR3. The pooled cutaneous lymph node cells were sorted using several markers (CD4, CD8alpha, NKG2D, NKG2ACE and others). In germline, CDR1 is FNHDT, CDR2 SITEND (reference sequence). The CDR3 extends over 13 amino acids. The data are from a study of CD8+ T cells in alopecia areata. The study's findings and limits: Scalp repertoires also include resident alphabeta T cells from normal skin.

RNA, once extracted, was reverse transcribed into cDNA for use as the sequencing template. Libraries were prepared by immunoSEQ multiplex PCR; TCRdb keeps only in-frame clonotypes and omits some of them. The sample contains about 270,000 clones, none of them singletons. The chain uses TRBV19 and TRBJ2-5; tentatively, D is TRBD1 (6 bases). This receptor was identified in a C3H/HeJ mouse with alopecia areata. The strain's MHC type: H2-k. Sequencing input: CD4+ T cells sorted from a lymph node. This CDR3 is CASSIRDKDTQYF. The part of the CDR3 DNA that was read is TGTGCCAGCAGTATAAGGGACAAAGAC.